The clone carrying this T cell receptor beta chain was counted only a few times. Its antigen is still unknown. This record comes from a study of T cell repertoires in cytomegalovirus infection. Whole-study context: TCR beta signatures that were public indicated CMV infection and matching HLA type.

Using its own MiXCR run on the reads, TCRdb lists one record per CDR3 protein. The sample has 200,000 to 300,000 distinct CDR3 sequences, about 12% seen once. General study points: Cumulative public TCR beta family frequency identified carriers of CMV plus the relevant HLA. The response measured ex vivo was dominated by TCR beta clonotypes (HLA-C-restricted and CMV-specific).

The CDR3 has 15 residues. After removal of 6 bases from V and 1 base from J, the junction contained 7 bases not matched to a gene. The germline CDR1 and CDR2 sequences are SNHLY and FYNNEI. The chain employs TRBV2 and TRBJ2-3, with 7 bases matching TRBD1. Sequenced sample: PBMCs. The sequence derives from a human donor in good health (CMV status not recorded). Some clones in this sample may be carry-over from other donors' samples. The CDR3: CASRERTGGTDTQYF. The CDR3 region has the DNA TGTGCCAGCAGGGAACGTACAGGGGGCACAGATACGCAGTATTTT. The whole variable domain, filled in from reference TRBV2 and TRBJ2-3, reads EPEVTQTPSHQVTQMGQEVILRCVPISNHLYFYWYRQILGQKVEFLVSFYNNEISEKSEIFDDQFSVERPDGSNFTLKIRSTKLEDSAMYFCASRERTGGTDTQYFGPGTRLTVL.